Shown below are 27 T cell receptor beta chains from a single sample sequenced in a study of OX40 agonist ivuxolimab in advanced cancers. TCRdb keeps only in-frame clones here, not all; method: immunoSEQ multiplex PCR. This repertoire shows 39,000 or so clones, around nine tenths found once; its top ten account for 35% to 40%. Specimen: CD4+ or CD8+ T cells sorted from blood, collected in a trial of the OX40 agonist ivuxolimab. The source is an adult with an advanced solid tumor such as melanoma, head and neck, liver or kidney cancer.

This clone was recorded only once. J is TRBJ2-3 and V is TRBV5-1; 12 positions agree with TRBD2. The CDR3 contains 15 residues. The V gene's germline CDR1 is SGHRS and CDR2 YFSETQ. V shed 6 bases and J 6 bases; nucleotides not matched to a gene: 8. The CDR3 DNA follows: TGCGCCAGCACCCGGACTAGCGGGGTCCGGGATACGCAGTATTTT. This translates into CASTRTSGVRDTQYF.

This clone has just one count. The chain combines TRBV7-3 with TRBJ2-3; a weak D match, TRBD2 (7 bases). Germline values: CDR1 SGHTA, CDR2 FQGTGA. V lost 5 bases, J lost 5 bases, and 26 bases lay in between. The CDR3 is made up of 18 amino acids. DNA for the CDR3: TGTGCCAGCAGCCCTAAAGGGGGGGACGGGTTCCCCAGAGATACGCAGTATTTT. The encoded protein is CASSPKGGDGFPRDTQYF.

The chain carries TRBV5-1 and TRBJ2-2; D call uncertain. Germline-derived CDR1 and CDR2 are SGHRS and YFSETQ. The CDR3 covers 13 residues. V was pared by 7 bases and J by 2 bases, with 9 bases between. The CDR3 is CASAWGNTGELFF. CDR3 DNA sequence: TGCGCCAGCGCGTGGGGAAACACCGGGGAGCTGTTTTTT. The full variable domain, in which reference TRBV5-1 and TRBJ2-2 provide the parts outside the CDR3, is KAGVTQTPRYLIKTRGQQVTLSCSPISGHRSVSWYQQTPGQGLQFLFEYFSETQRNKGNFPGRFSGRQFSNSRSEMNVSTLELGDSALYLCASAWGNTGELFFGEGSRLTVL.

The chain links TRBV7-6 to TRBJ2-7, with TRBD2 matching 7 bases. V gave up 5 bases and J gave up 6 bases; unmatched junction bases: 4. CDR1 is SGHVS and CDR2 is FNYEAQ in the germline V gene. The CDR3 is 12 amino acids. CDR3 nucleotide sequence: TGTGCCAGCAGCGCAACGGGGGGCGAGCAGTACTTC. Protein product: CASSATGGEQYF.

This chain links TRBV5-8 with TRBJ2-5; D is perhaps TRBD2 (6 bases). CDR1 and CDR2 (germline): SGHTS, YDEGEE. This CDR3 spans 14 amino acids. Trimming took off 3 bases at V and 2 bases at J, with 11 bases between the two ends. As DNA, the CDR3 is TGTGCCAGCAGCTATGGGGGGAAACAAGAGACCCAGTACTTC. It yields the protein CASSYGGKQETQYF.

There are a few counts of this clone. The rearrangement uses TRBV6-6 and TRBJ2-5; D is undetermined. Gene TRBJ2-7 matches the end of the DNA better, so the J call may be wrong. Germline loops: CDR1 MNHNY, CDR2 SVGAGI (reference sequence). This CDR3 has 13 amino acids. The CDR3: CASSFGTRYEQYF. The CDR3 DNA reads TGTGCCAGCAGTTTCGGTACTCGTTACGAGCAGTACTTC.

The chain couples TRBV5-1 to TRBJ1-2; D gene ambiguous. CDR3 size: 15 residues. Germline CDR1 and CDR2: SGHRS and YFSETQ. V was clipped by 0 bases and J by 0 bases, with 9 bases between them. The chain's CDR3 is CASSLGASTNYGYTF. Written as DNA, the CDR3 is TGCGCCAGCAGCTTGGGGGCGTCAACTAACTATGGCTACACCTTC. The entire variable domain, with the rest obtained from reference TRBV5-1 and TRBJ1-2, is as follows: KAGVTQTPRYLIKTRGQQVTLSCSPISGHRSVSWYQQTPGQGLQFLFEYFSETQRNKGNFPGRFSGRQFSNSRSEMNVSTLELGDSALYLCASSLGASTNYGYTFGSGTRLTVV.

This clone was seen only once. This rearrangement joins TRBV7-6 to TRBJ2-3; D is ambiguous. CDR3 length equals 15 residues. Germline values: CDR1 SGHVS, CDR2 FNYEAQ. Trimming removed 1 base at V and 4 bases at J, with 12 bases between. CDR3 protein: CASSLEASRPDTQYF. The CDR3, as DNA: TGTGCCAGCAGCTTAGAGGCTAGTCGCCCAGATACGCAGTATTTT. Combining the CDR3 with reference TRBV7-6 and TRBJ2-3 gives the whole variable domain GAGVSQSPRYKVTKRGQDVALRCDPISGHVSLYWYRQALGQGPEFLTYFNYEAQQDKSGLPNDRFSAERPEGSISTLTIQRTEQRDSAMYRCASSLEASRPDTQYFGPGTRLTVL.

The V call is TRBV5-5, the J call TRBJ2-7, with TRBD1 matching over 7 bases. The V segment lost 4 bases and the J segment 7 bases; nucleotides outside the gene matches: 14. CDR1 is SGHKS, CDR2 YYEKEE, per germline (reference sequence). CDR3 length: 15 amino acids. The CDR3 DNA reads as TGTGCCAGCAGCGGACGACAGGGCACCACGCAGGAGCAGTACTTC. This translates into CASSGRQGTTQEQYF.

Comment on this clone: The junction and the germline gene differ at one end; a read error may be behind it. Other DNA sequences of this sample code for an identical CDR3. The rearrangement links TRBV19 to TRBJ2-2; the D call may be TRBD1 or TRBD2 (5 bases each). This CDR3 spans 16 amino acids. Germline loops: CDR1 LNHDA, CDR2 SQIVND (reference sequence). The CDR3 is CASSPLGTRGSGELFF. CDR3 sequence (DNA): TGTGCTAGTAGTCCTCTTGGGACCCGAGGGTCCGGGGAGCTGTTTTTT.

The chain uses TRBV4-1 and TRBJ2-3; 12 bases fit TRBD2. After removal of 4 bases from V and 4 bases from J, the junction contained 9 bases not matched to a gene. Germline V gene sequence: CDR1 MGHRA, CDR2 YSYEKL. The CDR3 sequence is 17 residues long. The CDR3 loop reads CASSPSGGAVGPDTQYF. In DNA, the CDR3 is TGCGCCAGCAGCCCTAGCGGGGGGGCCGTCGGGCCAGATACGCAGTATTTT.

The rearrangement links TRBV7-2 to TRBJ2-1; 13 positions match TRBD2. The junction had 4 bases not matched to a gene; V was cut back by 5 bases and J by 6 bases. This CDR3 spans 15 amino acids. Germline loops: CDR1 SGHTA, CDR2 FQGNSA. Written as DNA, the CDR3 is TGTGCCAGCAGCCCGAGGACTAGCGGGGGCAATGAGCAGTTCTTC. It encodes CASSPRTSGGNEQFF.

CDR3 loop: CAWSVGSGGRGFF. The CDR3 DNA follows: TGTGCCTGGAGTGTAGGTTCCGGCGGGAGGGGGTTCTTC. The chain links TRBV30 to TRBJ2-1; 9 nucleotides align to TRBD2. The V and J ends lost 0 bases and 15 bases, in that order; junction bases with no gene match: 9. The CDR3 consists of 13 residues. Germline V gives CDR1 GTSNPN, CDR2 SVGIG (reference sequence).

A few counts support this clone. CDR3 region: CASSLSGTVTRYTF. The CDR3, as DNA: TGTGCCAGCAGCTTATCCGGGACAGTCACACGCTACACCTTC. V and J are TRBV7-9 and TRBJ1-2; 7 bases map to TRBD1. CDR1 is SEHNR, CDR2 FQNEAQ, per germline (reference sequence). The CDR3 is 14 amino acids. Trimming cost V 2 bases and J 9 bases; bases outside gene matches: 9.

This chain links TRBV6-6 with TRBJ2-2, with unresolved D. Germline lookup yields CDR1 MNHNY and CDR2 SVGAGI (reference sequence). The CDR3 has 15 residues. V was shortened by 4 bases and J by 0 bases, with 9 bases between the two germline ends. CDR3 sequence: CASSFSDANTGELFF. For the CDR3, the DNA is TGTGCCAGCAGTTTTTCCGACGCGAACACCGGGGAGCTGTTTTTT.

This chain links TRBV28 with TRBJ2-2; D is possibly TRBD2 (6 bases). Germline V gives CDR1 MDHEN, CDR2 SYDVKM. This CDR3 is built from 16 residues. The ends were cut back, 5 bases at V and 5 bases at J, with 18 bases in the middle. CDR3 amino acids: CASSLASAPRTGELFF. CDR3 in DNA: TGTGCCAGCAGTCTCGCTAGCGCGCCTAGGACCGGGGAGCTGTTTTTT.

The chain links TRBV4-2 to TRBJ1-1, with 7 nucleotides matching TRBD1. Germline V lookup: CDR1 LGHNA, CDR2 YNFKEQ. J was trimmed by 4 bases and V by 3 bases; bases with no gene match: 8. This CDR3 region has 15 residues. The DNA for the CDR3 is TGTGCCAGCAGCCAGAAACAGGGGAGCGGCACTGAAGCTTTCTTT. This codes for CASSQKQGSGTEAFF.

V and J are TRBV6-6 and TRBJ1-1; TRBD1 is a possible D gene (6 bases). V lost 6 bases and J 3 bases, leaving 14 bases between the germline ends. The CDR3 runs 14 residues. Germline CDR1 and CDR2: MNHNY and SVGAGI (reference sequence). CDR3 residues: CASSTSGADTEAFF. CDR3 nucleotide sequence: TGTGCCAGCAGCACATCAGGGGCTGACACTGAAGCTTTCTTT.

This sequence joins TRBV19 and TRBJ1-1, with 7 nucleotides matching TRBD1. Per the germline V gene, CDR1 is LNHDA and CDR2 is SQIVND (reference sequence). V was pared by 8 bases and J by 4 bases, with 10 bases of the junction left unmatched. This CDR3 contains 14 residues. The CDR3, as DNA: TGTGCCAGTTCCTCTACAGGGGTAGTCACTGAAGCTTTCTTT. Translated: CASSSTGVVTEAFF.

The chain joins TRBV27 to TRBJ2-5; D is undetermined. The CDR3 contains 14 residues. V was shortened by 2 bases and J by 0 bases, with 7 bases between the two germline ends. CDR1 and CDR2 from the germline V gene are MNHEY and SMNVEV (reference sequence). DNA of the CDR3: TGTGCCAGCAGTTTACAGGCTTACCAAGAGACCCAGTACTTC. Residues: CASSLQAYQETQYF.

This clone occurred once. The genes are TRBV5-1 and TRBJ2-7; D could derive from TRBD1 or TRBD2 (5 bases each). CDR3 length equals 14 residues. Germline CDR1 is SGHRS and CDR2 is YFSETQ. Trimming stripped 7 bases from V and 7 bases from J, with 21 bases between. The CDR3 sequence is CASGAGTRATEQYF. Written as DNA, the CDR3 is TGCGCCAGCGGTGCCGGGACGCGTGCCACGGAGCAGTACTTC. Full variable domain (rest looked up from reference TRBV5-1 and TRBJ2-7): KAGVTQTPRYLIKTRGQQVTLSCSPISGHRSVSWYQQTPGQGLQFLFEYFSETQRNKGNFPGRFSGRQFSNSRSEMNVSTLELGDSALYLCASGAGTRATEQYFGPGTRLTVT.

This sequence joins TRBV13 and TRBJ2-5, with 9 bases matching TRBD1. The CDR3 contains 14 residues. The germline CDR1 and CDR2 sequences are PRHDT and FYEKMQ (reference sequence). Trimming at V came to 5 bases and at J to 5 bases, leaving 6 bases not matched to a gene. The CDR3 DNA reads TGTGCCAGCAGCGTACAGGGGGCTGGGGAGACCCAGTACTTC. Protein: CASSVQGAGETQYF.

The chain is built from TRBV6-1 and TRBJ1-1; 8 bases agree with TRBD1. V dropped 4 bases and J dropped 1; count of bases not matched to a gene: 5. Germline CDR1 reads MNHNS; CDR2 reads SASEGT. The CDR3 spans 15 residues. The CDR3 bases are TGTGCCAGCAGTGCAGCCGGGACAGGGAACACTGAAGCTTTCTTT. Translated, it gives CASSAAGTGNTEAFF.

The genes are TRBV27 and TRBJ1-6; 10 nucleotides align to TRBD1. CDR3 length equals 15 residues. Germline V lookup: CDR1 MNHEY, CDR2 SMNVEV (reference sequence). Germline trimming cut 5 bases from V and 6 bases from J; bases unmatched to any gene: 4. CDR3 nucleotide sequence: TGTGCCAGCAGTGCGGGGACAGGGGCTAATTCACCCCTCCACTTT. Residues: CASSAGTGANSPLHF.

The chain links TRBV6-6 to TRBJ1-4; D call uncertain. This CDR3 is built from 15 residues. From germline, CDR1 is MNHNY and CDR2 SVGAGI (reference sequence). Trimming stripped 5 bases from V and 4 bases from J, with 14 bases between. The CDR3 DNA sequence: TGTGCCAGCAGTCCGGGTGGGAGACTTAATGAAAAACTGTTTTTT. It encodes CASSPGGRLNEKLFF.

This sequence joins TRBV10-3 and TRBJ1-2, with TRBD1 identical over 10 bases. J was trimmed by 8 bases and V by 3 bases; bases with no gene match: 6. This CDR3 has 14 amino acids. CDR1 is ENHRY and CDR2 is SYGVKD in the germline V gene. The CDR3 reads CAISDRDRGQGYTF. The CDR3 DNA reads as TGTGCCATCAGTGATCGGGACAGGGGACAGGGCTACACCTTC.

The rearrangement joins TRBV5-5 to TRBJ1-1; no clear D. The CDR3 consists of 16 residues. CDR1 SGHKS and CDR2 YYEKEE come from the germline V gene (reference sequence). V was trimmed by 1 base and J by 0 bases, leaving 13 bases between them. The CDR3 region has the DNA TGTGCCAGCAGCTTGCGTGTGGCCAGGTTGAACACTGAAGCTTTCTTT. It codes for CASSLRVARLNTEAFF. The whole variable domain, filled in from reference TRBV5-5 and TRBJ1-1, reads DAGVTQSPTHLIKTRGQQVTLRCSPISGHKSVSWYQQVLGQGPQFIFQYYEKEERGRGNFPDRFSARQFPNYSSELNVNALLLGDSALYLCASSLRVARLNTEAFFGQGTRLTVV.